This T cell receptor beta chain was identified during a study of PD-1 blockade in classical Hodgkin lymphoma. The protocol was immunoSEQ multiplex PCR, while the TCRdb copy is restricted to in-frame clones and leaves out a portion. The sample contains under 110,000 clones, around 89% of which appear only once. The study's findings and limits: Complete responders' baseline diversity resembled that of newly diagnosed patients. When set against healthy donors, newly diagnosed patients were reported to show lower baseline TCR diversity.

Exposure to brentuximab vedotin varied, and each patient had relapsed following autologous stem cell transplantation. With respect to this clone: Its cognate antigen is unknown.

This sample comprised peripheral blood mononuclear cells (PBMCs), obtained before the second cycle of nivolumab. The source is a human donor with classical Hodgkin lymphoma.

In nucleotides, the CDR3 is TGTGCCAGCAGTGCCACCTATCAGCCCCAGCATTTT. Its protein is CASSATYQPQHF. The chain carries TRBV2 and TRBJ1-5; D gene ambiguous. Trimming stripped 4 bases from V and 5 bases from J, with 6 bases between. The CDR3 has 12 residues. Germline assignment: CDR1 SNHLY and CDR2 FYNNEI.